The entry below describes one T cell receptor beta chain. Its antigen is still unknown. The data derive from a study of cytomegalovirus exposure and HLA in healthy donors. Study conclusions and caveats: With high specificity and sensitivity, the classifier reportedly diagnosed cytomegalovirus status. Generally TCR sequences proved uncommon, though certain public TCRs appeared in numerous donors. Most of the TCR beta V segments (in an earlier analysis) were productive either about 87% or about 30% of the time. Presence/absence analyses took donor sequencing depth as roughly uniform.

This CDR3 has 15 amino acids. Looked up from germline, CDR1 is SGHTA and CDR2 is FQGNSA. V was pared by 6 bases and J by 0 bases, with 11 bases between. The PCR had 60 Vbeta and 13 Jbeta primers. Only in-frame clones appear in the TCRdb table, and some are missing; sequencing was by immunoSEQ multiplex PCR. The repertoire holds under 150,000 clones, under 85% seen once, with approximately 1% in the top ten. The chain links TRBV7-2 to TRBJ2-2; tentative D call: TRBD1 (6 bases). This clonotype was obtained from a man in his late teens or twenties in good health and CMV-seronegative. The sequencing input was PBMCs. The CDR3 loop reads CASRTGTSNTGELFF. CDR3 DNA sequence: TGTGCCAGCAGAACCGGGACATCGAACACCGGGGAGCTGTTTTTT. The full variable domain, completed using reference TRBV7-2 and TRBJ2-2, is GAGVSQSPSNKVTEKGKDVELRCDPISGHTALYWYRQSLGQGLEFLIYFQGNSAPDKSGLPSDRFSAERTGGSVSTLTIQRTQQEDSAVYLCASRTGTSNTGELFFGEGSRLTVL.